The 23 T cell receptor beta chains below come from one sample, sequenced in a study of Graves' ophthalmopathy and Graves' hyperthyroidism. The authors amplified TCR beta CDR3 regions, and they did so from RNA transcripts for repertoire sequencing. HTBI primers were used in a first-round RT-PCR, which preceded a second-round multiplex PCR. In TCRdb, the multiplex PCR reads were re-called with MiXCR into one record per CDR3 protein. The profile shows 230,000 or so distinct CDR3 sequences, around 50% of them singletons. Source material: peripheral blood. These TCRs come from an adult man with Graves' ophthalmopathy.

On this clonotype itself: This may be a read error: a much more frequent sequence differs by one nucleotide. V and J are TRBV20-1 and TRBJ1-2; D gene uncertain. This CDR3 has 12 residues. From germline, CDR1 is DFQATT and CDR2 SNEGSKA (reference sequence). V was clipped by 6 bases and J by 4 bases, with 12 bases between them. The CDR3 loop reads CSAKHLSYGYTF. CDR3 in DNA: TGCAGTGCCAAACACCTTAGCTATGGCTACACCTTC.

There are a few counts of this clonotype. The rearrangement joins TRBV29-1 to TRBJ1-1; possible D gene TRBD1, 5 bases. Per germline, CDR1 SQVTM and CDR2 ANQGSEA. CDR3 size: 13 residues. Trimming took 4 bases from V and 3 from J, leaving 12 bases between them. The CDR3 bases are TGCAGCGTTGCACCAGGGTTCCACACTGAAGCTTTCTTT. Translation: CSVAPGFHTEAFF.

The CDR3 loop reads CASSDTDSPLHF. DNA of the CDR3: TGCGCCAGCAGTGATACTGATTCACCCCTCCACTTT. The chain uses TRBV10-2 and TRBJ1-6; D is unresolved. The CDR3 loop spans 12 amino acids. Trimming removed 3 bases at V and 8 bases at J, with 5 bases between. CDR1 is WSHSY and CDR2 is SAAADI in the germline V gene.

The CDR3 is CSAVSGTSGPSTDTQYF. The DNA of the CDR3 is TGCAGTGCAGTCTCCGGGACTAGCGGGCCTAGCACAGATACGCAGTATTTT. The V gene is TRBV20-1, the J gene TRBJ2-3, with TRBD2 matching 12 bases. The junction had 10 bases not matched to a gene; V was cut back by 6 bases and J by 0 bases. The CDR3 runs to 17 residues. The germline CDR1 and CDR2 sequences are DFQATT and SNEGSKA (reference sequence).

This clonotype was observed at least ten times. The genes are TRBV12-3 or TRBV12-4 and TRBJ1-1; possibly TRBD1 for D (6 bases). The V end lost 6 bases, the J end lost 0 bases, and 8 bases lay between the germline ends. The CDR3 consists of 13 residues. CDR3 sequence reads: CASRQGLNTEAFF. CDR3 bases: TGTGCCAGCAGACAGGGTTTGAACACTGAAGCTTTCTTT.

At least ten counts were recorded for this clonotype. The V call is TRBV29-1, the J call TRBJ2-7, with TRBD1 identical over 8 bases. V shed 6 bases and J 5 bases; nucleotides not matched to a gene: 6. CDR3 length: 12 residues. CDR1 and CDR2 (germline): SQVTM, ANQGSEA. CDR3 residues: CSVQGQVDEQYF. The CDR3 nucleotides read TGCAGCGTGCAGGGACAGGTCGACGAGCAGTACTTC.

This clonotype was found a few times. The V call is TRBV2, the J call TRBJ1-2; tentative D call: TRBD1 (6 bases). Trimming cost V 6 bases and J 4 bases, with 15 bases left between them. The CDR3 is 14 residues long. CDR1 is SNHLY and CDR2 is FYNNEI in the germline V gene. CDR3 amino acids: CASSPTGFGYGYTF. CDR3 coding DNA: TGTGCCAGCAGCCCGACAGGCTTCGGCTATGGCTACACCTTC.

This chain uses TRBV19 with TRBJ2-6; TRBD1 matches 8 bases. The CDR3 contains 18 residues. CDR1 and CDR2 from the germline V gene are LNHDA and SQIVND (reference sequence). Trimming at V came to 5 bases and at J to 1 base, leaving 10 bases not matched to a gene. CDR3 loop: CASSRFRGQPSGANVLTF. In DNA, the CDR3 is TGTGCCAGTAGTCGGTTCAGGGGGCAACCATCTGGGGCCAACGTCCTGACTTTC. Based on the CDR3 plus reference TRBV19 and TRBJ2-6, the full variable domain is DGGITQSPKYLFRKEGQNVTLSCEQNLNHDAMYWYRQDPGQGLRLIYYSQIVNDFQKGDIAEGYSVSREKKESFPLTVTSAQKNPTAFYLCASSRFRGQPSGANVLTFGAGSRLTVL.

Many counts were recorded for this clonotype. This chain uses TRBV7-9 with TRBJ2-5; TRBD2 aligns across 8 bases. The J segment lost 7 bases and the V segment lost 4 bases, leaving 5 bases of the junction unmatched. Looked up from germline, CDR1 is SEHNR and CDR2 is FQNEAQ (reference sequence). The CDR3 spans 13 residues. Here the CDR3 DNA reads TGTGCCAGCAGCTCCGGACTAGCTGCGACCCAGTACTTC. Protein sequence: CASSSGLAATQYF.

CDR3 coding DNA: TGCGCCAGCAGGGCCGGCATCGTCACTGAAGCTTTCTTT. It translates to CASRAGIVTEAFF. The genes are TRBV10-1 and TRBJ1-1; D gene ambiguous. Deletions cut 6 bases from V and 4 bases from J, with 12 bases between. Germline V gene lookup returns CDR1 WNHNN and CDR2 SYGVQD (reference sequence). CDR3 size: 13 residues.

J is TRBJ1-5 and V is TRBV19; D remains ambiguous. The V and J ends lost 4 bases and 10 bases respectively, with 14 bases between them. The CDR3 consists of 13 residues. Germline V gene lookup returns CDR1 LNHDA and CDR2 SQIVND (reference sequence). This CDR3 is CASSTSGESPQHF. In nucleotides, the CDR3 is TGTGCCAGTAGTACCTCCGGGGAATCACCCCAGCATTTT.

The CDR3 loop reads CSGQPGQGWETQYF. The CDR3, as DNA: TGCAGCGGCCAACCGGGACAGGGCTGGGAGACCCAGTACTTC. The rearrangement uses TRBV29-1 and TRBJ2-5, with TRBD1 matching 9 bases. The CDR3 length is 14 residues. The V and J ends lost 7 bases and 5 bases, in that order; junction bases with no gene match: 11. Germline V CDR1 and CDR2: SQVTM, ANQGSEA.

The chain recombines TRBV7-3 with TRBJ1-6, with unresolved D. The V gene's germline CDR1 is SGHTA and CDR2 FQGTGA. This CDR3 is 14 amino acids long. Trimming took off 1 base at V and 9 bases at J, with 10 bases between the two ends. The CDR3 loop reads CASSLSPLVSPLHF. In DNA form, the CDR3 reads TGTGCCAGCAGCTTAAGCCCACTAGTTTCACCCCTCCACTTT.

This clonotype was recorded many times. The gene calls are TRBV29-1 and TRBJ1-1; D not certain. Trimming removed 5 bases from V and 8 bases from J, with 9 bases in between. The CDR3 contains 10 residues. Per the germline V gene, CDR1 is SQVTM and CDR2 is ANQGSEA. This CDR3 reads CSVMAGEAFF. In DNA form, the CDR3 reads TGCAGCGTTATGGCCGGGGAAGCTTTCTTT.

V usage is TRBV2 and J usage is TRBJ1-4; weak D call: TRBD1 (6 bases). V lost 6 bases and J 7 bases, leaving 15 bases between the germline ends. Germline V lookup: CDR1 SNHLY, CDR2 FYNNEI. The CDR3 has 14 residues. CDR3: CASSPRRQAEKLFF. CDR3 coding DNA: TGTGCCAGCAGCCCCAGGAGACAGGCTGAAAAACTGTTTTTT.

V is TRBV7-2 and J is TRBJ2-7, with unresolved D. V was clipped by 1 base and J by 3 bases, with 16 bases between them. Germline V CDR1 and CDR2: SGHTA, FQGNSA. CDR3 length equals 16 residues. This CDR3 reads CASSLVRLAVYYEQYF. The CDR3 DNA reads TGTGCCAGCAGCTTAGTCCGATTAGCAGTTTACTACGAGCAGTACTTC.

The J gene is TRBJ1-1, the V gene TRBV7-2; D possibly corresponds to TRBD1 (6 bases). V dropped 5 bases and J dropped 4 bases, with 17 bases sitting between them. Per the germline V gene, CDR1 is SGHTA and CDR2 is FQGNSA. The CDR3 length is 15 residues. In DNA form, the CDR3 reads TGTGCCAGCAGCACCTACAGGGAATCGGGCACTGAAGCTTTCTTT. As protein: CASSTYRESGTEAFF.

This clonotype was recorded many times. CDR3: CATSDLLEGIETQYF. The CDR3 DNA reads TGTGCCACCAGTGATTTGCTGGAGGGAATCGAGACCCAGTACTTC. The chain couples TRBV24-1 to TRBJ2-5; the D gene is possibly TRBD2 (6 bases). Germline-derived CDR1 and CDR2 are KGHDR and SFDVKD. V was shortened by 0 bases and J by 5 bases, with 12 bases between the two germline ends. The CDR3 consists of 15 residues.

The J gene is TRBJ2-3, the V gene TRBV24-1, with D perhaps assigned TRBD1 or TRBD2 (5 bases each). The CDR3 loop spans 14 amino acids. The V end was cut by 5 bases, the J end by 6 bases, with 14 bases between. CDR1 and CDR2 (germline): KGHDR, SFDVKD. CDR3 sequence: CATSGAGSQDTQYF. For the CDR3, the DNA is TGTGCCACCAGTGGAGCAGGGAGCCAGGATACGCAGTATTTT.

For this clonotype: As the CDR3 is not closed by the conserved phenylalanine or tryptophan, this likely results from a read error. It is unclear where the CDR3 begins or ends on the DNA, so no DNA is shown, and the CDR3 is as TCRdb lists it. This chain connects TRBV5-6 to TRBJ2-5; the table's D call, TRBD1, was not checked against the DNA. CDR1 is SGHDT, CDR2 YYEEEE, per germline. The CDR3 spans 10 amino acids, including both terminal residues. CDR3 amino acids: CASSLWGTNT.

A single count supports this clonotype. The V call is TRBV12-3 or TRBV12-4, the J call TRBJ2-5; tentatively, D is TRBD1 (6 bases). This CDR3 contains 14 residues. Between the trimmed V and J ends, which lost 6 bases and 5 bases, there was a span of 16 bases. DNA for the CDR3: TGTGCCAGCAGGGGGGCAGGGCCCCGGGAGACCCAGTACTTC. This translates into CASRGAGPRETQYF.

A note on this clonotype: The junction and the germline gene differ at one end; a read error may be behind it. This chain connects TRBV7-3 to TRBJ1-2; no clear D gene. Germline CDR1 and CDR2: SGHTA and FQGTGA. There are 13 residues in the CDR3. CDR3 in amino acids: CASSLPGNYGHTF. CDR3 in DNA: TGTGCCAGCAGCCTCCCGGGAAACTATGGCCACACCTTC. Full variable domain (outside the CDR3, taken from reference TRBV7-3 and TRBJ1-2): GAGVSQTPSNKVTEKGKYVELRCDPISGHTALYWYRQSLGQGPEFLIYFQGTGAADDSGLPNDRFFAVRPEGSVSTLKIQRTERGDSAVYLCASSLPGNYGHTFGSGTRLTVV.

This clonotype was seen repeatedly, ten times or more. The chain joins TRBV7-8 to TRBJ2-2, with 14 bases lining up with TRBD2. This CDR3 is 17 amino acids long. Trimming took 5 bases from V and 5 from J; bases not matched to a gene: 7. CDR1 is SGHVS and CDR2 is FQNEAQ in the germline V gene. CDR3 residues: CASSLGTSGSLTGELFF. In DNA form, the CDR3 reads TGTGCCAGCAGCCTAGGGACTAGCGGGAGTTTGACCGGGGAGCTGTTTTTT. The entire variable domain, with the rest obtained from reference TRBV7-8 and TRBJ2-2, is as follows: GAGVSQSPRYKVAKRGQDVALRCDPISGHVSLFWYQQALGQGPEFLTYFQNEAQLDKSGLPSDRFFAERPEGSVSTLKIQRTQQEDSAVYLCASSLGTSGSLTGELFFGEGSRLTVL.